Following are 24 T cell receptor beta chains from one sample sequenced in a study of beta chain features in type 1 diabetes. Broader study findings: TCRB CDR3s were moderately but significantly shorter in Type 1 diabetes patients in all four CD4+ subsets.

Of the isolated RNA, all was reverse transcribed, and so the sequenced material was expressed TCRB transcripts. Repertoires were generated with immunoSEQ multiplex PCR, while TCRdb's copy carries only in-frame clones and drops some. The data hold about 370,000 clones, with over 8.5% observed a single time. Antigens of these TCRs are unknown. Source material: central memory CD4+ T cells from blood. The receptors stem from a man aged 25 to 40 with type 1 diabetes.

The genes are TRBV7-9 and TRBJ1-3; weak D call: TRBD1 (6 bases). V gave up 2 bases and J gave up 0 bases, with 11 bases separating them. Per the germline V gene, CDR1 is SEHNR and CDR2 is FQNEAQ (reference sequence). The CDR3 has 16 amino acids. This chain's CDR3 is CASSLRGDNSGNTIYF. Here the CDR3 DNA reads TGTGCCAGCAGCTTAAGAGGGGACAACTCTGGAAACACCATATATTTT.

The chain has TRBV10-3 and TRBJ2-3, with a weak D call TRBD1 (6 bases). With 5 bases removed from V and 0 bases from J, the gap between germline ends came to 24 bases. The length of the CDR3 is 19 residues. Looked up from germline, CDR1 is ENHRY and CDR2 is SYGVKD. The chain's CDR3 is CAISIRFDRKGDSTDTQYF. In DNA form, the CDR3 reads TGTGCCATCAGTATCCGTTTTGACAGGAAGGGGGATAGCACAGATACGCAGTATTTT.

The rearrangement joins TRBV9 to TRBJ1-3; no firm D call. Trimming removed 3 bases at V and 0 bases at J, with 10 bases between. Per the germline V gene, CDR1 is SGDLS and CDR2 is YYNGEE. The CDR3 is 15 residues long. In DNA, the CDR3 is TGTGCCAGCAGCGCCGACACTCACTCTGGAAACACCATATATTTT. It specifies CASSADTHSGNTIYF.

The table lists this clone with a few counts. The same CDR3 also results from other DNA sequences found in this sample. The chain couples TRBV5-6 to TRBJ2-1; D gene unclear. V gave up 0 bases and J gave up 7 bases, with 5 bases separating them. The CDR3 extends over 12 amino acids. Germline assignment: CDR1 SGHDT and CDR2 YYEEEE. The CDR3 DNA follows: TGTGCCAGCAGCTTGGTCGCGAATGAGCAGTTCTTC. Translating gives CASSLVANEQFF.

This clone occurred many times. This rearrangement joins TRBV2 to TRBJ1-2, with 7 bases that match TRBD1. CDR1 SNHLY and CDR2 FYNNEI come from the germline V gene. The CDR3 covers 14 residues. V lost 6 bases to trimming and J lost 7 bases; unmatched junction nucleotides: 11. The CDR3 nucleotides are TGTGCCAGCAGCGGACAGGCGGGGATCGGTGGCTACACCTTC. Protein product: CASSGQAGIGGYTF. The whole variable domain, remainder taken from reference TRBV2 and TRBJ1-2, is EPEVTQTPSHQVTQMGQEVILRCVPISNHLYFYWYRQILGQKVEFLVSFYNNEISEKSEIFDDQFSVERPDGSNFTLKIRSTKLEDSAMYFCASSGQAGIGGYTFGSGTRLTVV.

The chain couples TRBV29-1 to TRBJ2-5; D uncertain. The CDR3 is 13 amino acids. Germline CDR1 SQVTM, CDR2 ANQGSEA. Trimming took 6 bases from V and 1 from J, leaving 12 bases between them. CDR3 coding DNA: TGCAGCGTGGGCCGCGCAGCCCAAGAGACCCAGTACTTC. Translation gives CSVGRAAQETQYF.

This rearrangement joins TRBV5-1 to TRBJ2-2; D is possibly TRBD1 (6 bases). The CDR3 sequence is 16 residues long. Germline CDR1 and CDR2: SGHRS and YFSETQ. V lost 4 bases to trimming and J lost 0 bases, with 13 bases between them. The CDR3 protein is CASSVSGTTNTGELFF. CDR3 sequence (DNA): TGCGCCAGCAGCGTCTCCGGGACAACGAACACCGGGGAGCTGTTTTTT.

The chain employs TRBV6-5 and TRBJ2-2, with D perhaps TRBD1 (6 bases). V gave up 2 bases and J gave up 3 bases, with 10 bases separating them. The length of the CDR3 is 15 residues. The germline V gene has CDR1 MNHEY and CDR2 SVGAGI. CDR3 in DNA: TGTGCCAGCAGTTACGGGACATTAGACACCGGGGAGCTGTTTTTT. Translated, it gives CASSYGTLDTGELFF.

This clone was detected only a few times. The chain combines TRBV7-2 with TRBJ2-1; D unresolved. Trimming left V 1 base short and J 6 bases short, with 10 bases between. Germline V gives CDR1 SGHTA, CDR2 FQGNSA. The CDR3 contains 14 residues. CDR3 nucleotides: TGTGCCAGCAGCTTAGTTGGCGCTGCCAATGAGCAGTTCTTC. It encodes CASSLVGAANEQFF.

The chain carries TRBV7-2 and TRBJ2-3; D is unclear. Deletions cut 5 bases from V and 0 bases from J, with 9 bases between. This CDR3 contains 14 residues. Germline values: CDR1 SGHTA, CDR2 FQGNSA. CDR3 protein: CASSLLISTDTQYF. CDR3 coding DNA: TGTGCCAGCAGCCTTCTTATTAGCACAGATACGCAGTATTTT.

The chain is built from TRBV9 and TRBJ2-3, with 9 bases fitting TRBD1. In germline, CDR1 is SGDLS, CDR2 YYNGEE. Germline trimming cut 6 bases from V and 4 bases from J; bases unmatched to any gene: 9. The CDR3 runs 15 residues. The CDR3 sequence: CASTIRDRAADTQYF. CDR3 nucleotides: TGTGCCAGCACCATCCGGGACAGGGCGGCAGATACGCAGTATTTT.

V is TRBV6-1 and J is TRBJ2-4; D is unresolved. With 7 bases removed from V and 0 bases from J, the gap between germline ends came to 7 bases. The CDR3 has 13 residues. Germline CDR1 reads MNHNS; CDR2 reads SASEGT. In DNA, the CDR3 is TGTGCCAGCACCGACCTAGCCAAAAACATTCAGTACTTC. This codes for CASTDLAKNIQYF.

The CDR3 is CASAPGTGYNQPQHF. The CDR3 DNA sequence: TGTGCTAGTGCTCCAGGGACAGGCTACAATCAGCCCCAGCATTTT. V and J are TRBV12-5 and TRBJ1-5; 8 nucleotides align to TRBD1. The V segment lost 7 bases and the J segment 3 bases; nucleotides outside the gene matches: 8. CDR1 is LGHNT and CDR2 is FRNRAP in the germline V gene. This CDR3 has 15 amino acids.

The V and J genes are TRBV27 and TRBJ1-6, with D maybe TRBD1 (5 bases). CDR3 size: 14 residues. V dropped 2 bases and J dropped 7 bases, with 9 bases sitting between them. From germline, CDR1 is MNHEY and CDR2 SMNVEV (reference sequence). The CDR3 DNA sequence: TGTGCCAGCAGTTTAGGGGGGAGGAATTCACCCCTCCACTTT. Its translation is CASSLGGRNSPLHF.

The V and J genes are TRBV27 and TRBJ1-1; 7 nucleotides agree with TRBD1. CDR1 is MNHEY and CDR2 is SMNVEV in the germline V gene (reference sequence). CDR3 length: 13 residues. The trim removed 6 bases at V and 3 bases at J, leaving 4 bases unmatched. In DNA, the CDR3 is TGTGCCAGCAGGAAGGACAGGTACACTGAAGCTTTCTTT. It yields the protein CASRKDRYTEAFF.

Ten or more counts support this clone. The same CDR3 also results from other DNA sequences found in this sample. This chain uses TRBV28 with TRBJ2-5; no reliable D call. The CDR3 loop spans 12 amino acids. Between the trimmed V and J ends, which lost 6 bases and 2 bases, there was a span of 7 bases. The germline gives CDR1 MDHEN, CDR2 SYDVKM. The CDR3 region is CASSLVQETQYF. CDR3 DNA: TGTGCCAGCAGCCTCGTACAAGAGACCCAGTACTTC.

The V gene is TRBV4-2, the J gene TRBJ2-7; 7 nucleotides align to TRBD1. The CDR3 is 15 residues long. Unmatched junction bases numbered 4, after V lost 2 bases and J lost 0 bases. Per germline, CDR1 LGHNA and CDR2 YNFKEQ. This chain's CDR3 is CASSQLGTDSYEQYF. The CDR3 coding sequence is TGTGCCAGCAGCCAACTCGGGACAGACTCCTACGAGCAGTACTTC.

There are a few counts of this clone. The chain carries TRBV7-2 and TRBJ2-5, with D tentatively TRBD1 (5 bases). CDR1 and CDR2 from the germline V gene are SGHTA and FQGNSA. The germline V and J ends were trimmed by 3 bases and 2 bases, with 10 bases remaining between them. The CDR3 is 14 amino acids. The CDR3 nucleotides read TGTGCCAGCAGCTTCACGACAGCTCAAGAGACCCAGTACTTC. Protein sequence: CASSFTTAQETQYF.

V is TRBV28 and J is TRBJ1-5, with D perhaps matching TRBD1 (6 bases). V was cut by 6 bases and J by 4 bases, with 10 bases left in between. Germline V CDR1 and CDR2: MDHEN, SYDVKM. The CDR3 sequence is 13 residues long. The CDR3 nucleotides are TGTGCCAGCAGGCCGGACAGAAATCAGCCCCAGCATTTT. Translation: CASRPDRNQPQHF.

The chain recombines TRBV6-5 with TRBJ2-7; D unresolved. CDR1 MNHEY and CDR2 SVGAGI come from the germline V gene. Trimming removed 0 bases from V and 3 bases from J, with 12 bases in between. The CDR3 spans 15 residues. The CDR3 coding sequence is TGTGCCAGCAGTTACTCGAATAGGTGGGGCTACGAGCAGTACTTC. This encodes CASSYSNRWGYEQYF.

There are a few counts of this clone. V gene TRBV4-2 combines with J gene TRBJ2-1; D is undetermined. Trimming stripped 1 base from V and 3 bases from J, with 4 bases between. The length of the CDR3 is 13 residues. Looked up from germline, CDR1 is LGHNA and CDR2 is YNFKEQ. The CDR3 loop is CASSQGGYNEQFF. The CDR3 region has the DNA TGTGCCAGCAGCCAAGGGGGCTACAATGAGCAGTTCTTC.

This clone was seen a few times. The CDR3 spells CASSPMGEGPYNEQFF. The CDR3 DNA reads TGCGCCAGCAGTCCTATGGGGGAGGGCCCCTACAATGAGCAGTTCTTC. The chain links TRBV10-2 to TRBJ2-1, with 7 bases fitting TRBD2. Germline CDR1 and CDR2: WSHSY and SAAADI. J lost 2 bases, V lost 5 bases, and 9 bases had no gene match. The CDR3 loop spans 16 amino acids.

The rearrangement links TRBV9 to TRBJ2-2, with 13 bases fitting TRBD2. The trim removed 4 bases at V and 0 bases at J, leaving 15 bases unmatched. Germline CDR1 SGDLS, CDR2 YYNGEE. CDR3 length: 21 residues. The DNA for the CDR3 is TGTGCCAGCAGCCCGCAGACTAGCGGGAGGTTAATACTCACGAACACCGGGGAGCTGTTTTTT. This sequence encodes CASSPQTSGRLILTNTGELFF.

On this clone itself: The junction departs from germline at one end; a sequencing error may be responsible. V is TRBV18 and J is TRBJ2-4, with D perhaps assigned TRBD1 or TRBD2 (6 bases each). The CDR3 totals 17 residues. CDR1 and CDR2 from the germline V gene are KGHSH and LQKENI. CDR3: CASSSPRGPLAKNIQYF. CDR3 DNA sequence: TGTGCCAGCTCATCACCCCGGGGGCCACTAGCCAAAAACATTCAGTACTTC.